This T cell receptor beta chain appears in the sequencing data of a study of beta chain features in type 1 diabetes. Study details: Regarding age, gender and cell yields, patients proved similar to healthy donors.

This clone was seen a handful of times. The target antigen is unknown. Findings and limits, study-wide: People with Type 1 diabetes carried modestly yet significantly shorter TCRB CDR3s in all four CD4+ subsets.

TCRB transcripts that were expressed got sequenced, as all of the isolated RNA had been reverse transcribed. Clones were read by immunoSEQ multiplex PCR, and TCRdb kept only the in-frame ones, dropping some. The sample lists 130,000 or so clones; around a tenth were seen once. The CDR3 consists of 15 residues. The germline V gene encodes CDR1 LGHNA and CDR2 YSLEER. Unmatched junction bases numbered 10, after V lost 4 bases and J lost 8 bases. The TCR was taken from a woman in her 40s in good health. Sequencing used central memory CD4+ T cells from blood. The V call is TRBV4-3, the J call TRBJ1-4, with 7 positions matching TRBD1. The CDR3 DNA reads TGCGCCAGCAGCCCACAGGGGAGTAATAGGGAAAAACTGTTTTTT. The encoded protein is CASSPQGSNREKLFF.